This TCR beta chain is drawn from a study of T cell responses to AZD1222 COVID-19 vaccine. As concerns this clone: The target antigen is unknown.

General study findings and limits: Vaccination with two AZD1222 doses was followed by a rise in Spike-specific TCR breadth and depth. At baseline, just 6 or 7 AZD1222 recipients tested seropositive. It should be noted that donors were predominantly white British and more often female, and clonal diversity was possibly underestimated. Vaccine-associated CD4 TCRs ranged over spike, dominating at 160-218 and 743-854.

Clones were sequenced by immunoSEQ multiplex PCR, and TCRdb holds only the in-frame ones, with some missing. Among around 150,000 clones listed, over 65% were seen once. Germline lookup yields CDR1 SGDLS and CDR2 YYNGEE. V dropped 3 bases and J dropped 6; count of bases not matched to a gene: 6. This CDR3 is built from 15 residues. The TCR comes from an adult in good health. J is TRBJ1-6 and V is TRBV9, with 7 positions matching TRBD1. Here the sequenced sample was peripheral blood, taken on day 0 of AZD1222 vaccination. CDR3 loop: CASSAVGQINSPLHF. CDR3 bases: TGTGCCAGCAGCGCCGTGGGACAGATTAATTCACCCCTCCACTTT.